Listed below are T cell receptor beta chains from one sample, sequenced in a study of early T cells in non-severe SARS-CoV-2 infection. One entry per CDR3 protein results from TCRdb running MiXCR on the 5' RACE reads. The table records around 55,000 distinct CDR3 sequences, about 16% of them present only once. The sample in question was whole blood, obtained at baseline. These receptors originate from an adult who was a healthcare worker with PCR-confirmed SARS-CoV-2 infection or an uninfected control (not recorded which). CDR3s include the opening cysteine and the closing phenylalanine or tryptophan. Fields, in order: clone size, D gene, J gene, V gene, CDR3 DNA, CDR3 protein. A D gene is named only where the DNA matches it firmly. A row's size may be missing; if present it is once, few, many or a size class.

clone_size: -; d_call: -; j_call: TRBJ2-7; v_call: TRBV7-9; cdr3_nt: TGTGCCAGCAGCTTTGAGTACGAGCAGTACTTC; cdr3_aa: CASSFEYEQYF
clone_size: many; d_call: -; j_call: TRBJ1-3; v_call: TRBV12-3/TRBV12-4; cdr3_nt: TGTGCCAGCAGTTCGCAGGGACAACTCATCTCTGGAAACACCATATATTTT; cdr3_aa: CASSSQGQLISGNTIYF
clone_size: -; d_call: TRBD1; j_call: TRBJ1-6; v_call: TRBV12-3/TRBV12-4; cdr3_nt: TGTGCCAGCAGCAGACAGGGGCGGAATTCACCCCTCCACTTT; cdr3_aa: CASSRQGRNSPLHF
clone_size: few; d_call: -; j_call: TRBJ1-5; v_call: TRBV12-3/TRBV12-4; cdr3_nt: TGTGCCAGCAGTTTTAGTCCCCGGGACGGCCATCAGCCCCAGCATTTT; cdr3_aa: CASSFSPRDGHQPQHF
clone_size: -; d_call: -; j_call: TRBJ1-1; v_call: TRBV20-1; cdr3_nt: TGCAGGGGAAGATTGGACAAATCTAACACTGAAGCTTTCTTT; cdr3_aa: CRGRLDKSNTEAFF
clone_size: few; d_call: -; j_call: TRBJ2-5; v_call: TRBV11-2; cdr3_nt: TGTGCCAGCAGCATGTGGGAGGTCGGGGAGACCCAGTACTTC; cdr3_aa: CASSMWEVGETQYF
clone_size: many; d_call: TRBD2; j_call: TRBJ2-4; v_call: TRBV12-5; cdr3_nt: TGTGCTAGTGGATCGGGACTAGAGGGAGACATTCAGTACTTC; cdr3_aa: CASGSGLEGDIQYF
clone_size: -; d_call: TRBD1; j_call: TRBJ2-1; v_call: TRBV5-8; cdr3_nt: TGTGCCAGCAGCTTGGGACAGGGGTTTGAGCAGTTCTTC; cdr3_aa: CASSLGQGFEQFF
clone_size: many; d_call: -; j_call: TRBJ1-2; v_call: TRBV7-8; cdr3_nt: TGTGCCAGCAGCCACTTCCAGGGACGTCAACGGCCATCCTTC; cdr3_aa: CASSHFQGRQRPSF
clone_size: -; d_call: -; j_call: TRBJ2-1; v_call: TRBV28; cdr3_nt: TGTGCCAGCTCACGCGGGGCAGTCGGGGAGCAGTTCTTC; cdr3_aa: CASSRGAVGEQFF
clone_size: few; d_call: -; j_call: TRBJ2-4; v_call: TRBV19; cdr3_nt: TGTGCCAGTACCGAGACAGGAGCAAACATTCAGTACTTC; cdr3_aa: CASTETGANIQYF
clone_size: -; d_call: TRBD1; j_call: TRBJ2-7; v_call: TRBV28; cdr3_nt: TGTGCCAGCAGTAAGACAGGGGTCAGTTACGAGCAGTACTTC; cdr3_aa: CASSKTGVSYEQYF
clone_size: few; d_call: -; j_call: TRBJ2-5; v_call: TRBV9; cdr3_nt: TGTGCCAGCAGCGTATGGGGGTCGGAGACCCAGTACTTC; cdr3_aa: CASSVWGSETQYF
clone_size: few; d_call: TRBD2; j_call: TRBJ2-5; v_call: TRBV11-2; cdr3_nt: TGTGCCAGCAGCCCTATAACGGCGGGGGACGGGACCCAGTACTTC; cdr3_aa: CASSPITAGDGTQYF
clone_size: few; d_call: -; j_call: TRBJ2-2; v_call: TRBV30; cdr3_nt: TGTGCCTGGAGCAGGGGGGCCGGGGAGCTGTTTTTT; cdr3_aa: CAWSRGAGELFF
clone_size: few; d_call: -; j_call: TRBJ2-3; v_call: TRBV7-9; cdr3_nt: TGTGCCAGCGGGCGGGCGACAGATACGCAGTATTTT; cdr3_aa: CASGRATDTQYF
clone_size: -; d_call: -; j_call: TRBJ2-3; v_call: TRBV20-1; cdr3_nt: TGCAGTGCTAGAGATTTGCGGGCGGGAGATACGCAGTATTTT; cdr3_aa: CSARDLRAGDTQYF
clone_size: many; d_call: TRBD1; j_call: TRBJ1-6; v_call: TRBV27; cdr3_nt: TGTGCCAGCAGTTCCTCGACAGGGCACTCACCCCTCCACTTT; cdr3_aa: CASSSSTGHSPLHF
clone_size: many; d_call: TRBD1; j_call: TRBJ2-1; v_call: TRBV20-1; cdr3_nt: TGCAGTGCTAGGAACCGGGACAGGGTTTCCTACAATGAGCAGTTCTTC; cdr3_aa: CSARNRDRVSYNEQFF
clone_size: -; d_call: -; j_call: TRBJ2-2; v_call: TRBV5-4; cdr3_nt: TGTGCCAGCAGATCCGGGACTCAGCGAGACACCGGGGAGCTGTTTTTT; cdr3_aa: CASRSGTQRDTGELFF
clone_size: -; d_call: TRBD1; j_call: TRBJ1-6; v_call: TRBV9; cdr3_nt: TGTGCCAGCAGCCCCCAACAGGGGACGAATTCACCCCTCCACTTT; cdr3_aa: CASSPQQGTNSPLHF
clone_size: few; d_call: TRBD2; j_call: TRBJ2-3; v_call: TRBV7-9; cdr3_nt: TGTGCCAGCCCCCCAGGTAGCGGGAGGGCAGATACGCAGTATTTT; cdr3_aa: CASPPGSGRADTQYF
clone_size: many; d_call: TRBD1; j_call: TRBJ1-1; v_call: TRBV7-8; cdr3_nt: TGTGCCATCGCCCCGACAGGGCATGGGGACACTGAAGCTTTCTTT; cdr3_aa: CAIAPTGHGDTEAFF
clone_size: few; d_call: TRBD2; j_call: TRBJ2-5; v_call: TRBV29-1; cdr3_nt: TGCAGCGTTGATGTCCGTAGGGAGGGGAAGGAGACCCAGTACTTC; cdr3_aa: CSVDVRREGKETQYF
clone_size: -; d_call: TRBD1; j_call: TRBJ2-4; v_call: TRBV7-2; cdr3_nt: TGTGCCAGCACCAAATCCCCTCCAGGGGGCTCGAGAAACATTCAGTACTTC; cdr3_aa: CASTKSPPGGSRNIQYF
clone_size: -; d_call: -; j_call: TRBJ1-1; v_call: TRBV11-2; cdr3_nt: TGTGCCAGCAGCCAGCAACTCGGGAGCACTGAAGCTTTCTTT; cdr3_aa: CASSQQLGSTEAFF
clone_size: many; d_call: -; j_call: TRBJ1-3; v_call: TRBV30; cdr3_nt: TGTGCCTGGAGTAGAGGAGGAGCGTCTGGAAACACCATATATTTT; cdr3_aa: CAWSRGGASGNTIYF
clone_size: few; d_call: TRBD2; j_call: TRBJ2-7; v_call: TRBV6-2/TRBV6-3; cdr3_nt: TGTGCCATATCACTAGCGCTCCCCTACGAGCAGTACTTC; cdr3_aa: CAISLALPYEQYF
clone_size: few; d_call: -; j_call: TRBJ2-2; v_call: TRBV27; cdr3_nt: TGTGCCAGCAGCTACGGGTCCGGGGAGCTGTTTTTT; cdr3_aa: CASSYGSGELFF
clone_size: -; d_call: TRBD1; j_call: TRBJ2-1; v_call: TRBV20-1; cdr3_nt: TGCAGTGCTAGAGATCGCACAGGGGGCTATGGGCAGTTCTTC; cdr3_aa: CSARDRTGGYGQFF
clone_size: few; d_call: -; j_call: TRBJ1-6; v_call: TRBV9; cdr3_nt: TGTGCCAGCAGCGTCACATCGACGGGATTTAATTCACCCCTCCACTTT; cdr3_aa: CASSVTSTGFNSPLHF
clone_size: many; d_call: -; j_call: TRBJ1-4; v_call: TRBV4-2; cdr3_nt: TGTGCCAGCAGCCAAGATCTACCAGGTGGTGAAAAACTGTTTTTT; cdr3_aa: CASSQDLPGGEKLFF
clone_size: -; d_call: TRBD1; j_call: TRBJ1-1; v_call: TRBV3-1; cdr3_nt: TGTGCCAGCAGCCAAGCGGTCAGGGGGGCCACTGAAGCTTTCTTT; cdr3_aa: CASSQAVRGATEAFF